The source of this T cell receptor beta chain is a study of cytomegalovirus exposure and HLA in healthy donors. Whole-study results and caveats: In a later analysis, several top co-occurrence clusters appeared linked to parvovirus B19, influenza, CMV and Epstein-Barr virus. The study carried out a later analysis of TCR beta sequences. It associated some 17,000 of them with specific HLA alleles at a false discovery rate of 0.05.

This clone was seen just once. What it binds is not known. The CDR3 has 13 residues. Germline loops: CDR1 SGHNT, CDR2 YYREEE (reference sequence). The V gene end was trimmed by 3 bases and the J gene end by 8 bases; junction bases not matched to a gene: 5. 13 Jbeta primers and 60 Vbeta primers were used for the PCR. Method: immunoSEQ multiplex PCR; TCRdb's copy keeps in-frame clones and lacks some. The table includes around 130,000 clones, over 80% detected once. The gene calls are TRBV5-4 and TRBJ2-3; 8 nucleotides match TRBD2. Sequencing was performed on PBMCs. The TCR originated in a boy between 10 and 17 years old in good health and CMV-seronegative. The CDR3 protein is CASSYSTSGTQYF. DNA for the CDR3: TGTGCCAGCAGCTACTCCACTAGCGGTACGCAGTATTTT.